This T cell receptor (beta chain) stems from a study of T cell changes during pregnancy in multiple sclerosis. The assay was immunoSEQ multiplex PCR, and TCRdb's table has in-frame clones only and misses some. The table lists some 79,000 clones, approximately 90% of them singletons. The V and J ends lost 2 bases and 4 bases, in that order; junction bases with no gene match: 0. The length of the CDR3 is 15 residues. Germline V gene lookup returns CDR1 ENHRY and CDR2 SYGVKD. The TCR was taken from a female donor with multiple sclerosis, enrolled in a pregnancy study. The material was CD4+ T cells from peripheral blood mononuclear cells, obtained in the second trimester of pregnancy. This rearrangement joins TRBV10-3 to TRBJ2-3; 13 nucleotides align to TRBD2. The CDR3, as DNA: TGTGCCATCAGTGAGACTAGCGGGGGGGCAGATACGCAGTATTTT. It specifies CAISETSGGADTQYF.